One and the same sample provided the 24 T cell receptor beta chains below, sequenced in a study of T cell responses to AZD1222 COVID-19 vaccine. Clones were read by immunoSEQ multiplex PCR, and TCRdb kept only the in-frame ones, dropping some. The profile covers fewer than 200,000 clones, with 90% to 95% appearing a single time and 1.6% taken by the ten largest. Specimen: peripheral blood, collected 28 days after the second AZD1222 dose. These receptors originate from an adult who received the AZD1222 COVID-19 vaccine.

CDR3: CSGGTGPVYNEQFF. The CDR3 DNA follows: TGCAGCGGCGGGACAGGGCCGGTATACAATGAGCAGTTCTTC. This sequence joins TRBV29-1 and TRBJ2-1; TRBD1 aligns across 9 bases. J gave up 4 bases and V 7 bases, and 8 bases lay outside the gene matches. From germline, CDR1 is SQVTM and CDR2 ANQGSEA. The CDR3 loop spans 14 amino acids.

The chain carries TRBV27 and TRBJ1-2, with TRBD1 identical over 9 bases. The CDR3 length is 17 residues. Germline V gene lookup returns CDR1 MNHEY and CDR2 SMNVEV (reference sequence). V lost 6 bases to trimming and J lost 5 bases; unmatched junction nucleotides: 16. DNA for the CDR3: TGTGCCAGCAGCACCCGGGACAGGGTGATCGTCGGATATGGCTACACCTTC. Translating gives CASSTRDRVIVGYGYTF.

This CDR3 reads CASSYGGYGYTF. As DNA, the CDR3 is TGTGCCAGCAGTTACGGGGGGTATGGCTACACCTTC. This chain connects TRBV6-5 to TRBJ1-2, with a possible D match to TRBD1 (5 bases). The germline gives CDR1 MNHEY, CDR2 SVGAGI. Trimming shortened V by 2 bases and J by 5 bases, and 6 bases separated the two germline ends. This CDR3 comprises 12 residues.

The DNA for the CDR3 is TGTGCCAGCAGCCGACAGGGTTATAGCAATCAGCCCCAGCATTTT. This gives the protein CASSRQGYSNQPQHF. This chain connects TRBV5-8 to TRBJ1-5; 7 nucleotides align to TRBD1. V lost 4 bases and J lost 0; bases outside the gene matches: 4. This CDR3 has 15 amino acids. Looked up from germline, CDR1 is SGHTS and CDR2 is YDEGEE.

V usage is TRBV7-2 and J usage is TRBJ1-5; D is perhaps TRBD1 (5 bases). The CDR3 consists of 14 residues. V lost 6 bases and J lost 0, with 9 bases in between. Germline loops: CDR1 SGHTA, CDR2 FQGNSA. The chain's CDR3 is CASSRQPSNQPQHF. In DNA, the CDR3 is TGTGCCAGCAGTCGACAGCCTAGCAATCAGCCCCAGCATTTT.

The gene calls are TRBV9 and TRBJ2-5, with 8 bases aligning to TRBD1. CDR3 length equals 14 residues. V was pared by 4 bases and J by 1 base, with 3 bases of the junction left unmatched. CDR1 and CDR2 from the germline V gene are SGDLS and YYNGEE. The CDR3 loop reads CASSPGQGQETQYF. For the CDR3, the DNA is TGTGCCAGCAGCCCCGGACAGGGCCAAGAGACCCAGTACTTC.

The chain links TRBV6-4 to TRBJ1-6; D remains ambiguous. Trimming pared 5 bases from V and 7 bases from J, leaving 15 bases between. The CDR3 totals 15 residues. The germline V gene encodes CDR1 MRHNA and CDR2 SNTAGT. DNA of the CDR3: TGTGCCAGCAGTATATCGACGACGGGAAATTCACCCCTCCACTTT. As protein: CASSISTTGNSPLHF.

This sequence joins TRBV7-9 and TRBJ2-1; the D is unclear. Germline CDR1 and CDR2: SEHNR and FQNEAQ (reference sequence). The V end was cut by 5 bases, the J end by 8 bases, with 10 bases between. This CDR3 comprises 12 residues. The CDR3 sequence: CASSGNNDEQFF. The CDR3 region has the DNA TGTGCCAGCAGCGGAAATAACGATGAGCAGTTCTTC.

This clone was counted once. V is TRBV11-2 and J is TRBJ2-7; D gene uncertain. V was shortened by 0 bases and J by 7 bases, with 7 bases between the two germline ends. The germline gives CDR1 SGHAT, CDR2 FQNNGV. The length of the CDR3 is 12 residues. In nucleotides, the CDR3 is TGTGCCAGCAGCTTAGATCCCTGGGAGCAGTACTTC. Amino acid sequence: CASSLDPWEQYF.

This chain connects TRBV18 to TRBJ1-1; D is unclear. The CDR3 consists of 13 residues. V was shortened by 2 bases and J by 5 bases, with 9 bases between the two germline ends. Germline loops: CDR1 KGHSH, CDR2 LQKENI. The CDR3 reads CASSPNLETEAFF. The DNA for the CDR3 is TGTGCCAGCTCACCAAATCTCGAAACTGAAGCTTTCTTT.

CDR3 protein: CASSQDRGRGLAFF. The CDR3 nucleotides are TGCGCCAGCAGCCAAGATCGGGGCAGGGGGTTAGCTTTCTTT. The chain has TRBV4-1 and TRBJ1-1; 7 nucleotides line up with TRBD1. The CDR3 runs 14 residues. Germline CDR1 reads MGHRA; CDR2 reads YSYEKL. V was pared by 0 bases and J by 10 bases, with 8 bases of the junction left unmatched.

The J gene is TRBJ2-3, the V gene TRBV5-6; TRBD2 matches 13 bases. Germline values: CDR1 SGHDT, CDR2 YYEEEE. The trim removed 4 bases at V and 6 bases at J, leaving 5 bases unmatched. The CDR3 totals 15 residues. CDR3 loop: CASSLGLAGVDTQYF. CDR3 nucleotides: TGTGCCAGCAGCCTCGGACTAGCGGGAGTCGATACGCAGTATTTT.

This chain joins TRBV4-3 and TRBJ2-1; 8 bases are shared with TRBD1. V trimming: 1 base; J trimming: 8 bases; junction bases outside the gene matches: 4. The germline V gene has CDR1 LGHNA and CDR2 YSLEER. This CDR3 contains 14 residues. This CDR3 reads CASSQVDRGHEQFF. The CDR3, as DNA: TGCGCCAGCAGCCAAGTCGACAGGGGCCATGAGCAGTTCTTC.

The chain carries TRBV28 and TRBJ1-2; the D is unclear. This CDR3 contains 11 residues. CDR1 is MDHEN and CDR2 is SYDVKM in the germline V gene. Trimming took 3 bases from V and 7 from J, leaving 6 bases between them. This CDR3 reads CASSFEGGYTF. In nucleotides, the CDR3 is TGTGCCAGCAGTTTCGAGGGTGGCTACACCTTC.

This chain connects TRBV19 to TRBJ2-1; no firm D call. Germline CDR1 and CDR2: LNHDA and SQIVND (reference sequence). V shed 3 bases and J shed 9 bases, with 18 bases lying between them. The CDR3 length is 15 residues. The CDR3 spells CASSMLLTGSAEQFF. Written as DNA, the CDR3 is TGTGCCAGTAGTATGTTGTTGACCGGCTCGGCTGAGCAGTTCTTC.

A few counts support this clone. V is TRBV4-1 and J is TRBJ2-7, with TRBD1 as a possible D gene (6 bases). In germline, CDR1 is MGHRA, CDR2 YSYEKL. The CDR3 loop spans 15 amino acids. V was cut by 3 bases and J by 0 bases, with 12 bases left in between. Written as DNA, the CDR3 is TGCGCCAGCAGCCAGACCGGGACACTCTCCTACGAGCAGTACTTC. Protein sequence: CASSQTGTLSYEQYF.

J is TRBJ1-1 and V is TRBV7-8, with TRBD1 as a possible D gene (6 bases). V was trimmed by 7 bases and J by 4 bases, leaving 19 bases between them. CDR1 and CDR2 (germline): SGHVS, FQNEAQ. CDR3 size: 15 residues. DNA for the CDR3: TGTGCCAGCAACAGGGAGGGCTTGAGGCGCACTGAAGCTTTCTTT. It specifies CASNREGLRRTEAFF.

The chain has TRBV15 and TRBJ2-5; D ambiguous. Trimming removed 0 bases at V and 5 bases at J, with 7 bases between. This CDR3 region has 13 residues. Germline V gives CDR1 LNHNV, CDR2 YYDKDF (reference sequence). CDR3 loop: CATSRDFRETQYF. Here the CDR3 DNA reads TGTGCCACCAGCAGAGATTTTAGGGAGACCCAGTACTTC.

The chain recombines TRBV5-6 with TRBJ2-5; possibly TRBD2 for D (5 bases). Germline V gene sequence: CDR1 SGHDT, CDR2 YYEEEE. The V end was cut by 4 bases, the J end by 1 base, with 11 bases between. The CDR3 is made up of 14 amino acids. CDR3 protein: CASSVYRGQETQYF. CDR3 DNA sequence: TGTGCCAGCAGCGTATACCGGGGCCAAGAGACCCAGTACTTC.

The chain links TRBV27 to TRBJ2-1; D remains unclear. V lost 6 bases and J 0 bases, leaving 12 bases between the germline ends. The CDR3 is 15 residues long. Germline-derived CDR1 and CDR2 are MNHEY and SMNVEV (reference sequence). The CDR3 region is CASRLTESSYNEQFF. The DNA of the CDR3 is TGTGCCAGCAGACTGACCGAAAGCTCCTACAATGAGCAGTTCTTC.

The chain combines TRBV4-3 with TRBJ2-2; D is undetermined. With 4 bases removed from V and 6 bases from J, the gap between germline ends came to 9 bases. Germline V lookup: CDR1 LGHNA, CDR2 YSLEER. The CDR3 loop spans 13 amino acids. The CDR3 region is CASSPSEAGELFF. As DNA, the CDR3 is TGCGCCAGCAGCCCCTCAGAAGCCGGGGAGCTGTTTTTT.

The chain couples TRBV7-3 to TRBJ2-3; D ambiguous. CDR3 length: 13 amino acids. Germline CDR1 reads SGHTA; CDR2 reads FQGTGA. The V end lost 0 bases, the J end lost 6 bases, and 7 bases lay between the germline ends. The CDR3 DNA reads TGTGCCAGCAGCTTAACCGAGTGGGATACGCAGTATTTT. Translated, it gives CASSLTEWDTQYF.

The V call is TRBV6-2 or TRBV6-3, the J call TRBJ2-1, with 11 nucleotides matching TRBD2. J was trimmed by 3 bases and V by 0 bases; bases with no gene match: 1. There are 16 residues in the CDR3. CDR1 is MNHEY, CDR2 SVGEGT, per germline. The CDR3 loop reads CASSYSGLAVYNEQFF. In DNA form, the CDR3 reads TGTGCCAGCAGTTACTCGGGACTAGCGGTCTACAATGAGCAGTTCTTC.

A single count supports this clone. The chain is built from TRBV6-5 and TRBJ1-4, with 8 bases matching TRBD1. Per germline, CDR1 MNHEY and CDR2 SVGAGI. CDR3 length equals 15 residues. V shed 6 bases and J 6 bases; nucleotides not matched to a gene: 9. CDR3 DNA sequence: TGTGCCAGCAGAAGAACCGGGACAGGACATGAAAAACTGTTTTTT. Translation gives CASRRTGTGHEKLFF.